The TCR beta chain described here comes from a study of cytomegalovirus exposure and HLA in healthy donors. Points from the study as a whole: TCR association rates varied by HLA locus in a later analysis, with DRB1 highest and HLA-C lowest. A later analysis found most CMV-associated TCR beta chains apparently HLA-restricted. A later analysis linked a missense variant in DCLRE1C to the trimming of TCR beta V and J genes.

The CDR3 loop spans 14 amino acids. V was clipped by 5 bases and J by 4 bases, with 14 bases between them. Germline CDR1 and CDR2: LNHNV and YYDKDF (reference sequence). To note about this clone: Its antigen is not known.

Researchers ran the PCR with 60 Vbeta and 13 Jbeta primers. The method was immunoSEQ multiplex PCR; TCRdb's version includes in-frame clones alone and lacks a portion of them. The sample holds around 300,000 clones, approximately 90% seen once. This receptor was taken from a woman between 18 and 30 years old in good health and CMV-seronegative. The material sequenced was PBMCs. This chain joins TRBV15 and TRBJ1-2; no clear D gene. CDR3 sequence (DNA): TGTGCCACCAGCCAGGCCCTCTTGGCCTATGGCTACACCTTC. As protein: CATSQALLAYGYTF.